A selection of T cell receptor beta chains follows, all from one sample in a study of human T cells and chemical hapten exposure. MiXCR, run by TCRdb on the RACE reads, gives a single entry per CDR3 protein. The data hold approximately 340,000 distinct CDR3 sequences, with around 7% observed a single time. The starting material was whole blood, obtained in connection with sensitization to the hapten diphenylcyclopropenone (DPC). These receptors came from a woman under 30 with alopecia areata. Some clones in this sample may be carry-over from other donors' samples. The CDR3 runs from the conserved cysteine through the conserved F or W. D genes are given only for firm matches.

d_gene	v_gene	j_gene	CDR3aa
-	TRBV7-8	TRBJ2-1	CASSPLSEQFF
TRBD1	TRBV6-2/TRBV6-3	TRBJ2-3	CASSYEYRGTDTQYF
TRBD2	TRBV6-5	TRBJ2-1	CASMFGPSGYNEQFF
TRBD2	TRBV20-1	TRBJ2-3	CSASTSGEDTQYF
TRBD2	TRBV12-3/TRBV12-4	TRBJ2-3	CASRNSSGGALDTQYF
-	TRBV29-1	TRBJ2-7	CSVGGESYEQYF
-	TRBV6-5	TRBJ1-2	CASSYGQNPNYGYTF
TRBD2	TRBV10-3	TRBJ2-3	CAITSGTGTDTQYF
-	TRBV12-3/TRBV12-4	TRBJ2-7	CASSLAVQGSSYEQYF
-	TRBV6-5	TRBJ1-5	CASSKGFSNQPQHF
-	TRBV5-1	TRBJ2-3	CASSLGHGASTDTQYF
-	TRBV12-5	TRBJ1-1	CASVPPSRNTEAFF
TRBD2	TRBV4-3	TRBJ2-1	CASSQGLAGANEQFF
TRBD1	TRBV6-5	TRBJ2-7	CASSYSQGVPSYEQYF
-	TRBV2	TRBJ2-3	CASRYRSTDTQYF
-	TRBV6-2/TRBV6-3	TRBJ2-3	CASSNRGPPSGF
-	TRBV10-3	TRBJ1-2	CAISRNGQPSDYGYTF
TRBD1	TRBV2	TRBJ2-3	CASRPQGPSTDTQYF
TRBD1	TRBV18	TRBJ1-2	CASSRQGQAANYGYTF
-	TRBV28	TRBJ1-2	CATQTGINYGYTF
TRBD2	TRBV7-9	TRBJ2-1	CASSPSTPPSGSYNEQFF
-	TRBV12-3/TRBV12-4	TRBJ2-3	CASSSRSGKGTDTQYF
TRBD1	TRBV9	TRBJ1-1	CASSLQGITTEAFF
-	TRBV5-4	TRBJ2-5	CASSSDPRGEETQYF
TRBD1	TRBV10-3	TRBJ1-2	CAISEGQANYGYTF
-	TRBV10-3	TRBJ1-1	CAISAGMNTEAFF
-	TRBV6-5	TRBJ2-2	CASSNTVTANTGELFF
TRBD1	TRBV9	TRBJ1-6	CASSVGQGKNSPLHF
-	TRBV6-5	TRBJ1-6	CASTRAKNSPLHF
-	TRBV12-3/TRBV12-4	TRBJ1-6	CASSIGALNSPLHF
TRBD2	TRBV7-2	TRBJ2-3	CASSRRYGGGTDTQYF
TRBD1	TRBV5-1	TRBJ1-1	CASSLVTGALTEAFF
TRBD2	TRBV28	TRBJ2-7	CASRPTSGGTYEQYF
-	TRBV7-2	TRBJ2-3	CASSSPGVPQYF